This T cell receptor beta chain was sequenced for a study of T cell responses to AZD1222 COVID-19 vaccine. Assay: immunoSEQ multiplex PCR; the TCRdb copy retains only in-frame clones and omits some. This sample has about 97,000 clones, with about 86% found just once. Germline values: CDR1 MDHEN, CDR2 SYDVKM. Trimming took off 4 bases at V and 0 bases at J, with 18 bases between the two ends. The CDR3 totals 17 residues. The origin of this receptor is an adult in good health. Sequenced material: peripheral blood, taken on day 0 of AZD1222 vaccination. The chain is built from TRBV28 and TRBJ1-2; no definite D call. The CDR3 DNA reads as TGTGCCAGCAGTTCGCTACGAAAGCAACGACCTAACTATGGCTACACCTTC. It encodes CASSSLRKQRPNYGYTF.